This entry describes one T cell receptor (beta chain). These data belong to a study of blood T cell repertoires in COVID-19. At the level of the study: Donors in the United States, Italy and Spain gave samples during acute or convalescent COVID-19. The cDNA or gDNA used as material had been derived from T cells, B-cell-depleted T cells, or PBMCs.

Germline lookup yields CDR1 SNHLY and CDR2 FYNNEI. The CDR3 contains 14 residues. V shed 6 bases, J shed 3 bases, and the junction held 5 bases outside the gene matches. Original handling: Estimation of nucleated cell counts was performed using reference gene primer amplification. This table comes from immunoSEQ multiplex PCR, and its TCRdb copy is limited to in-frame clones, with some not included. For V, J and clone size, that table is used; D and trimming come from the DNA. Seen here are 140,000 to 150,000 clones, almost 90% observed once, and the top ten hold 2.3%. Source material: peripheral blood. The clonotype comes from a human donor in a cohort sampled during active COVID-19. The V gene is TRBV2, the J gene TRBJ2-7; 10 bases line up with TRBD1. The CDR3 sequence: CASRVGTGDYEQYF. The CDR3 nucleotides read TGTGCCAGCAGGGTCGGGACAGGGGACTACGAGCAGTACTTC.